The 20 T cell receptor beta chains below come from one sample, sequenced in a study of T cells in Graves' hyperthyroidism and ophthalmopathy. The CDR3 regions of TCR beta were amplified from RNA transcripts. The TCR CDR3 first-round RT-PCR relied on the HTBI primer set. TCRdb re-analysed the multiplex PCR reads in MiXCR, keeping a single row per CDR3 protein. This sample carries 600,000 to 850,000 distinct CDR3 sequences, 18% of them seen once, and the ten largest clones take over 15%. The sequenced sample consisted of blood. These receptors all stem from a woman aged 45-65 years with Graves' hyperthyroidism that later progressed to Graves' ophthalmopathy.

The genes are TRBV28 and TRBJ2-5, with 9 bases fitting TRBD1. Germline V CDR1 and CDR2: MDHEN, SYDVKM. This CDR3 is 14 amino acids long. V trimming: 4 bases; J trimming: 5 bases; junction bases outside the gene matches: 5. In nucleotides, the CDR3 is TGTGCCAGCAGTTGGACAGGGGAGGGTGAGACCCAGTACTTC. Amino acids: CASSWTGEGETQYF.

The rearrangement uses TRBV19 and TRBJ1-2; D perhaps matches TRBD1 (5 bases). V lost 7 bases and J 3 bases, leaving 12 bases between the germline ends. CDR3 size: 13 residues. Germline values: CDR1 LNHDA, CDR2 SQIVND (reference sequence). The CDR3 protein is CASNTGADYGYTF. CDR3 bases: TGTGCCAGTAATACCGGGGCCGACTATGGCTACACCTTC.

This clonotype was detected only a few times. The gene calls are TRBV20-1 and TRBJ2-5; possible D gene TRBD2, 6 bases. The CDR3 is 15 residues long. The germline V and J ends were trimmed by 3 bases and 2 bases, with 16 bases remaining between them. Germline assignment: CDR1 DFQATT and CDR2 SNEGSKA (reference sequence). The CDR3 reads CSARSAGLTQETQYF. The CDR3, as DNA: TGCAGTGCTAGGTCGGCCGGACTAACTCAAGAGACCCAGTACTTC.

At least ten counts were recorded for this clonotype. V is TRBV20-1 and J is TRBJ2-1; D perhaps matches TRBD1 (5 bases). The CDR3 consists of 16 residues. V gave up 6 bases and J gave up 6 bases, with 24 bases separating them. CDR1 and CDR2 from the germline V gene are DFQATT and SNEGSKA (reference sequence). The CDR3 DNA reads TGCAGTGCCCCACCCATTGGGGCAGGCTCGTTCAATGAGCAGTTCTTC. Translated: CSAPPIGAGSFNEQFF.

This clonotype was seen many times. The chain joins TRBV2 to TRBJ1-5, with D maybe TRBD1 (6 bases). The V end lost 5 bases, the J end lost 4 bases, and 15 bases lay between the germline ends. The CDR3 is 15 residues long. Germline lookup yields CDR1 SNHLY and CDR2 FYNNEI. The CDR3: CASSNRAGQNQPQHF. The CDR3 nucleotides read TGTGCCAGCAGTAACAGGGCTGGTCAGAATCAGCCCCAGCATTTT.

This clonotype occurred a few times. The chain is built from TRBV6-1 and TRBJ1-5, with D possibly TRBD1 on 5 matching bases. The CDR3 spans 15 residues. V was pared by 4 bases and J by 0 bases, with 10 bases between. Germline V gene lookup returns CDR1 MNHNS and CDR2 SASEGT. As DNA, the CDR3 is TGTGCCAGCAGTGCTAGGGGTCCTAGCAATCAGCCCCAGCATTTT. Its translation: CASSARGPSNQPQHF.

The chain recombines TRBV9 with TRBJ2-2; D unclear. The CDR3 is made up of 14 amino acids. V lost 0 bases to trimming and J lost 5 bases, with 8 bases between them. CDR1 and CDR2 from the germline V gene are SGDLS and YYNGEE. The CDR3 coding sequence is TGTGCCAGCAGCGTAGGGCAATTAACCGGGGAGCTGTTTTTT. Its protein is CASSVGQLTGELFF.

This clonotype was detected only a few times. The V gene is TRBV6-1, the J gene TRBJ2-5; 10 positions match TRBD2. The germline V gene encodes CDR1 MNHNS and CDR2 SASEGT. The CDR3 spans 14 residues. J gave up 4 bases and V 7 bases, and 6 bases lay outside the gene matches. CDR3 coding DNA: TGTGCCAGCACAAGCGGGGGGGCCGGAGAGACCCAGTACTTC. It translates to CASTSGGAGETQYF.

At least ten counts were recorded for this clonotype. V is TRBV12-3 or TRBV12-4 and J is TRBJ1-1, with D possibly matching TRBD1 (5 bases). V gave up 1 base and J gave up 4 bases, with 10 bases separating them. The CDR3 sequence is 14 residues long. The CDR3 here is CASSLGAGSTEAFF. CDR3 nucleotides: TGTGCCAGCAGTTTAGGGGCAGGGAGCACTGAAGCTTTCTTT.

The chain carries TRBV6-1 and TRBJ1-4; tentatively, D is TRBD1 (5 bases). Trimming shortened V by 7 bases and J by 6 bases, and 15 bases separated the two germline ends. Germline-derived CDR1 and CDR2 are MNHNS and SASEGT. The CDR3 extends over 14 amino acids. CDR3 nucleotide sequence: TGTGCCAGCATCGCCTGGGGGAGAGATGAAAAACTGTTTTTT. Its translation is CASIAWGRDEKLFF.

This chain joins TRBV6-2 or TRBV6-3 and TRBJ1-2; D gene ambiguous. V lost 6 bases, J lost 4 bases, and 9 bases lay in between. The CDR3 runs 12 residues. Germline CDR1 reads MNHEY; CDR2 reads SVGEGT. Written as DNA, the CDR3 is TGTGCCAGCAGGCCGGGAGTCTATGGCTACACCTTC. This gives the protein CASRPGVYGYTF.

This chain connects TRBV20-1 to TRBJ2-2; D may be TRBD1 or TRBD2 (5 bases each). Germline CDR1 is DFQATT and CDR2 is SNEGSKA (reference sequence). The V end lost 3 bases, the J end lost 3 bases, and 14 bases lay between the germline ends. CDR3 size: 15 residues. The CDR3 loop is CSASWAGRDTGELFF. CDR3 in DNA: TGCAGTGCTAGTTGGGCAGGGCGGGACACCGGGGAGCTGTTTTTT.

The chain recombines TRBV3-1 with TRBJ2-2; perhaps TRBD1 as D (6 bases). The CDR3 covers 15 residues. Trimming took 5 bases from V and 3 from J, leaving 13 bases between them. Germline lookup yields CDR1 LGHDT and CDR2 YNNKEL (reference sequence). CDR3 nucleotide sequence: TGTGCCAGCAGCGGGACACTCCTTTACACCGGGGAGCTGTTTTTT. This translates into CASSGTLLYTGELFF.

This clonotype was seen ten or more times. The rearrangement uses TRBV11-2 and TRBJ2-7; 9 bases are shared with TRBD1. The CDR3 length is 16 residues. CDR1 SGHAT and CDR2 FQNNGV come from the germline V gene. The V gene end was trimmed by 2 bases and the J gene end by 1 base; junction bases not matched to a gene: 6. The CDR3 DNA sequence: TGTGCCAGCAGCTTACAACAGGGGGCTGTTTCCTACGAGCAGTACTTC. Its translation: CASSLQQGAVSYEQYF.

The V and J genes are TRBV6-5 and TRBJ1-4; 7 bases align to TRBD1. Trimming at V came to 0 bases and at J to 8 bases, leaving 6 bases not matched to a gene. This CDR3 spans 15 amino acids. CDR1 is MNHEY, CDR2 SVGAGI, per germline. The chain's CDR3 is CASSYSGQLREKLFF. DNA of the CDR3: TGTGCCAGCAGTTACTCGGGACAGTTAAGGGAAAAACTGTTTTTT.

This clonotype was detected a few times. The chain recombines TRBV4-1 with TRBJ1-3; D not resolved. CDR3 length equals 15 residues. Trimming cost V 6 bases and J 0 bases, with 12 bases left between them. From germline, CDR1 is MGHRA and CDR2 YSYEKL. DNA of the CDR3: TGCGCCAGCAGTCAGGTCCCTCTCTCTGGAAACACCATATATTTT. This gives the protein CASSQVPLSGNTIYF.

The chain employs TRBV6-1 and TRBJ2-7; 8 bases are shared with TRBD1. This CDR3 region has 14 residues. CDR1 is MNHNS and CDR2 is SASEGT in the germline V gene. V dropped 6 bases and J dropped 0; count of bases not matched to a gene: 4. CDR3 nucleotides: TGTGCCAGCAGGCCGGGACAGGTCTCCTACGAGCAGTACTTC. It yields the protein CASRPGQVSYEQYF.

This clonotype was counted only a few times. The chain links TRBV12-3 or TRBV12-4 to TRBJ1-5; a weak D match, TRBD1 (6 bases). The CDR3 runs 15 residues. V shed 6 bases and J shed 0 bases, with 12 bases lying between them. CDR3 sequence (DNA): TGTGCCAGCAGAGCGACAGGTTATAGCAATCAGCCCCAGCATTTT. Protein: CASRATGYSNQPQHF.

V usage is TRBV5-4 and J usage is TRBJ2-3; 9 positions agree with TRBD2. The CDR3 consists of 14 residues. V lost 5 bases to trimming and J lost 4 bases; unmatched junction nucleotides: 5. Per the germline V gene, CDR1 is SGHNT and CDR2 is YYREEE (reference sequence). CDR3 amino acids: CASRSGGRADTQYF. DNA for the CDR3: TGTGCCAGCAGAAGCGGGGGGAGGGCAGATACGCAGTATTTT. The full variable domain, rest sourced from reference TRBV5-4 and TRBJ2-3, is ETGVTQSPTHLIKTRGQQVTLRCSSQSGHNTVSWYQQALGQGPQFIFQYYREEENGRGNFPPRFSGLQFPNYSSELNVNALELDDSALYLCASRSGGRADTQYFGPGTRLTVL.

The sample holds a few counts of this clonotype. V and J are TRBV9 and TRBJ1-2; no clear D gene. V was pared by 0 bases and J by 2 bases, with 8 bases between. Germline values: CDR1 SGDLS, CDR2 YYNGEE. This CDR3 region has 14 residues. The CDR3 nucleotides are TGTGCCAGCAGCGTAGTTTCGGGAAACTATGGCTACACCTTC. Translating gives CASSVVSGNYGYTF.